This T cell receptor beta chain appears in the sequencing data of a study of beta chain features in type 1 diabetes. Study-wide background: Sorted cells from all samples, numbering 100 million to 120 million, were examined. Study-wide findings and caveats: There was a possibility that cDNA sequencing over-represented cells with high TCR expression. The study found that naive, central memory and Treg TCRB repertoires appeared more similar in patients than in healthy donors.

Isolated RNA was reverse transcribed in full, so expressed TCRB transcripts were sequenced. Some clones are missing from TCRdb's copy, which holds only in-frame ones; the method was immunoSEQ multiplex PCR. The data contain under 950,000 clones, roughly a sixth of them singletons. In the case of this clone: Its matching antigen is unknown.

The sequencing input was naive CD4+ T cells from blood. The source is a woman under 30 in good health.

The DNA of the CDR3 is TGTGCCAGCAGCTCGGGACAGACTCGAGATACGCAGTATTTT. Translated: CASSSGQTRDTQYF. This chain joins TRBV7-3 and TRBJ2-3; 7 bases align to TRBD1. This CDR3 has 14 amino acids. The germline V gene has CDR1 SGHTA and CDR2 FQGTGA. V lost 4 bases to trimming and J lost 5 bases; unmatched junction nucleotides: 6.